The present T cell receptor beta chain was sequenced within a study of cytomegalovirus exposure and HLA in healthy donors. At the level of the study: The 110 or so validation repertoires were produced on the same platform as the 550 to 700 repertoires of the first cohort. This was reported in a later analysis.

Study results and caveats: Rarity marked most TCR sequences, yet some public TCRs occurred in many donors. Investigators reported 150 to 200 TCR beta chains as tied to cytomegalovirus.

Method: immunoSEQ multiplex PCR; TCRdb's copy keeps in-frame clones and lacks some. The sample lists tens of thousands of clones, approximately 86% occurring once. The CDR3 extends over 13 amino acids. The germline gives CDR1 SGDLS, CDR2 YYNGEE. Trimming stripped 4 bases from V and 4 bases from J, with 9 bases between. Concerning this clone itself: Its antigen is still unknown.

The receptor's source is a man younger than 45 in good health and CMV-seronegative. The V gene is TRBV9, the J gene TRBJ2-1; weak D call: TRBD1 (5 bases). Sequenced sample: PBMCs. DNA for the CDR3: TGTGCCAGCAGCTTGACAGATTACAATGAGCAGTTCTTC. This sequence encodes CASSLTDYNEQFF.